This TCR beta chain derives from a study of blood T cell repertoires in COVID-19. Across the study: From T cells, B-cell-depleted T cells, or PBMCs came the material, which was cDNA or gDNA.

Data came from immunoSEQ multiplex PCR; TCRdb stores just in-frame clones and leaves some out. This table holds about 190,000 clones, around 88% found once. Across over 20 US areas, participants ranged in age from roughly 18 to 95 years. Cohort allocation depended upon clinical history that participants reported. Sequenced input: PBMCs or T cells enriched from blood (not recorded which). The TCR sequence derives from a woman in her twenties or thirties who had recovered from COVID-19.

The CDR3 reads CASSLNSMMNTEAFF. In DNA form, the CDR3 reads TGCGCCAGCAGCTTGAACTCTATGATGAACACTGAAGCTTTCTTT. The genes are TRBV5-1 and TRBJ1-1; no firm D call. This CDR3 has 15 residues. Germline assignment: CDR1 SGHRS and CDR2 YFSETQ. V lost 1 base and J lost 0, with 10 bases in between.